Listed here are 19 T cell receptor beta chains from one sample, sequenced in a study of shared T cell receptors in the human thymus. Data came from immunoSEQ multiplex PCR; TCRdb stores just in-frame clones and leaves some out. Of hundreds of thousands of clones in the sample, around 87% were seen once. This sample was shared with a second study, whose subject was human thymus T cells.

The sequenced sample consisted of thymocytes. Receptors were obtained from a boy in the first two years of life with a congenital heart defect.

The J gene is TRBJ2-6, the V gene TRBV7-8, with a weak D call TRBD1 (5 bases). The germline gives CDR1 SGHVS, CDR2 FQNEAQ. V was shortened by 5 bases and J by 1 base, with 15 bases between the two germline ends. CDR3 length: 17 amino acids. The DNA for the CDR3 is TGTGCCAGCAGCCCCGGTGGAAGGGGTTCTGGGGCCAACGTCCTGACTTTC. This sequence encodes CASSPGGRGSGANVLTF.

The DNA of the CDR3 is TGTGCCAGTAGTACCCCCCCCACCCAGTCAACTAATGAAAAACTGTTTTTT. It specifies CASSTPPTQSTNEKLFF. The gene calls are TRBV19 and TRBJ1-4; D uncertain. CDR3 length: 17 residues. Deletions cut 4 bases from V and 0 bases from J, with 15 bases between. CDR1 and CDR2 from the germline V gene are LNHDA and SQIVND (reference sequence).

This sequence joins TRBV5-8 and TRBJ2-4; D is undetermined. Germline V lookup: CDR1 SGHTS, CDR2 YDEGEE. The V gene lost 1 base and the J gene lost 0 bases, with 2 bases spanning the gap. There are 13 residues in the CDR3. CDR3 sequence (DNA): TGTGCCAGCAGCTTGCAAGCCAAAAACATTCAGTACTTC. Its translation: CASSLQAKNIQYF.

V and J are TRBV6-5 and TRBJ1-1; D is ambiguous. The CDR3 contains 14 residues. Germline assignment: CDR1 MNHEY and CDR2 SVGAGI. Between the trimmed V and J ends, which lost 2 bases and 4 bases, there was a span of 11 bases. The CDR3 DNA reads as TGTGCCAGCAGTTACAGGGTTGCGGGCACTGAAGCTTTCTTT. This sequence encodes CASSYRVAGTEAFF.

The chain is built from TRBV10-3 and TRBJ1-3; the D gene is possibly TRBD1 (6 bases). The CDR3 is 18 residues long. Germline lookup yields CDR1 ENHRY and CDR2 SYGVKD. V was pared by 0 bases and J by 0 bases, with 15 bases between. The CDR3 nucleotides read TGTGCCATCAGTGAGTCTACAGGGTCCCAAGACTCTGGAAACACCATATATTTT. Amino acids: CAISESTGSQDSGNTIYF.

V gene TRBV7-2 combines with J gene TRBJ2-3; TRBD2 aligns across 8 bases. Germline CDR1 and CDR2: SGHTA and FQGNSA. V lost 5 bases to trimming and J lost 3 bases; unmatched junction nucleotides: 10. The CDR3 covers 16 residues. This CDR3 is CASSLLIERETDTQYF. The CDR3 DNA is TGTGCCAGCAGCCTCCTTATTGAGCGGGAGACAGATACGCAGTATTTT.

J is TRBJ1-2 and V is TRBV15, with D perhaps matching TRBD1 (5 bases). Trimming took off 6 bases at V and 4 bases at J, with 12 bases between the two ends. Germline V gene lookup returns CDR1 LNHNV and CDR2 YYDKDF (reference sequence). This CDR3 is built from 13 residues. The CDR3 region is CATRSRQPYGYTF. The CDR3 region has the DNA TGTGCCACCAGAAGTCGACAGCCCTATGGCTACACCTTC.

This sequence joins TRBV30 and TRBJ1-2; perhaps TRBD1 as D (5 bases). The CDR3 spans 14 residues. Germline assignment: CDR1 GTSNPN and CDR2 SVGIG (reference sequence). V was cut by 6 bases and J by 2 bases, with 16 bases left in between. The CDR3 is CACRLNRQNYGYTF. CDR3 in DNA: TGTGCCTGCCGATTAAATCGACAGAACTATGGCTACACCTTC.

CDR3 DNA: TGTGCCAGCAGCTCCTATACGGGACTGAGGGACACCGGGGAGCTGTTTTTT. It translates to CASSSYTGLRDTGELFF. The chain links TRBV7-9 to TRBJ2-2; D perhaps matches TRBD2 (6 bases). The germline CDR1 and CDR2 sequences are SEHNR and FQNEAQ (reference sequence). CDR3 size: 17 residues. The ends were cut back, 4 bases at V and 3 bases at J, with 18 bases in the middle.

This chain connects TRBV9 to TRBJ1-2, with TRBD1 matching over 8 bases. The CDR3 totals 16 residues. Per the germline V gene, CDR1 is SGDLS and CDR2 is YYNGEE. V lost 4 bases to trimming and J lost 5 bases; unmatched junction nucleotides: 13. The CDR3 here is CASSPRQGRREYGYTF. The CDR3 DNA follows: TGTGCCAGCAGCCCCAGACAGGGGCGCAGAGAATATGGCTACACCTTC.

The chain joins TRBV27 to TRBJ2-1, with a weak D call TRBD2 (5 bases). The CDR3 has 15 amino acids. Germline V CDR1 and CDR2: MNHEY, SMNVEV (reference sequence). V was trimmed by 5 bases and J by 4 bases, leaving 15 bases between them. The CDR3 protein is CASSPTRIRYNEQFF. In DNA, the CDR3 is TGTGCCAGCAGTCCTACTAGGATTCGTTACAATGAGCAGTTCTTC.

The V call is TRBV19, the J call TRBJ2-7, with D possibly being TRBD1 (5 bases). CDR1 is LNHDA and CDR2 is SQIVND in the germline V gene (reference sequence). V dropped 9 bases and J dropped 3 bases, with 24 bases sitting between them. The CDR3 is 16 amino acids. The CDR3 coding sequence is TGTGCCAGCGGACACGGACGGGCAGACGATAACTACGAGCAGTACTTC. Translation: CASGHGRADDNYEQYF.

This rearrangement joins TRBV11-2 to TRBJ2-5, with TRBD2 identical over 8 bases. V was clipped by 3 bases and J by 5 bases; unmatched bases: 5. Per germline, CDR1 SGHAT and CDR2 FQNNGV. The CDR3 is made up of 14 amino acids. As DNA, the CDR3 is TGTGCCAGCAGCTTCGGGGGGGCGGGGGAGACCCAGTACTTC. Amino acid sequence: CASSFGGAGETQYF. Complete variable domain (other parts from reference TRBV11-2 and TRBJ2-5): EAGVAQSPRYKIIEKRQSVAFWCNPISGHATLYWYQQILGQGPKLLIQFQNNGVVDDSQLPKDRFSAERLKGVDSTLKIQPAKLEDSAVYLCASSFGGAGETQYFGPGTRLLVL.

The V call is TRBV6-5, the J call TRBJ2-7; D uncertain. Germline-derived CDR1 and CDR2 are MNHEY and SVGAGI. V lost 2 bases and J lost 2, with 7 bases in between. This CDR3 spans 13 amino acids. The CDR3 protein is CASSYESTYEQYF. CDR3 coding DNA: TGTGCCAGCAGTTACGAGTCAACCTACGAGCAGTACTTC.

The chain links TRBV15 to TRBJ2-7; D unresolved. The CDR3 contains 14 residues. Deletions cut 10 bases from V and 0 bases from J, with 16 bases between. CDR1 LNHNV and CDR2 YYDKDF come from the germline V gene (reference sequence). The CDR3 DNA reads TGTGCCAGCTCCATCGCGGATATCTCCTACGAGCAGTACTTC. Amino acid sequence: CASSIADISYEQYF.

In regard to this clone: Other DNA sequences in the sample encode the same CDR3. The CDR3 region is CASSLATYEQYF. CDR3 nucleotide sequence: TGTGCCAGCAGCTTGGCGACTTACGAGCAGTACTTC. The rearrangement uses TRBV7-9 and TRBJ2-7; D is uncertain. V dropped 3 bases and J dropped 4 bases, with 7 bases sitting between them. The CDR3 totals 12 residues. Germline V gives CDR1 SEHNR, CDR2 FQNEAQ (reference sequence). The whole variable domain, remainder taken from reference TRBV7-9 and TRBJ2-7, is DTGVSQNPRHKITKRGQNVTFRCDPISEHNRLYWYRQTLGQGPEFLTYFQNEAQLEKSRLLSDRFSAERPKGSFSTLEIQRTEQGDSAMYLCASSLATYEQYFGPGTRLTVT.

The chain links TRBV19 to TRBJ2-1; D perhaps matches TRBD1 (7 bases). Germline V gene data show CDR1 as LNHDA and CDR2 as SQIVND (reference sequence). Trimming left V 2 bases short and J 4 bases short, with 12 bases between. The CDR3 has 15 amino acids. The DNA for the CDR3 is TGTGCCAGTAGTATACAGGGGGGCGTGTACAATGAGCAGTTCTTC. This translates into CASSIQGGVYNEQFF.

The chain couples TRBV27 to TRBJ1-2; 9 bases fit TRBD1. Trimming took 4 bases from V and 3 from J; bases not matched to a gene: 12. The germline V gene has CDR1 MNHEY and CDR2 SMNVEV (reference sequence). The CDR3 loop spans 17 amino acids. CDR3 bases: TGTGCCAGCAGTTCAAAAAGTCGACAGGGGGTCCACTATGGCTACACCTTC. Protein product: CASSSKSRQGVHYGYTF.

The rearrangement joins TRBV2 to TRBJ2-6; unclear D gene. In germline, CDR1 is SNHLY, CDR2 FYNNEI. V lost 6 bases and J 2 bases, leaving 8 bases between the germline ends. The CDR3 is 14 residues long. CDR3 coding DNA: TGTGCCAGCAGCCCCGGTGCTGGGGCCAACGTCCTGACTTTC. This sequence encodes CASSPGAGANVLTF. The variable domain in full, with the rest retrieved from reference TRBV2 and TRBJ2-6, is EPEVTQTPSHQVTQMGQEVILRCVPISNHLYFYWYRQILGQKVEFLVSFYNNEISEKSEIFDDQFSVERPDGSNFTLKIRSTKLEDSAMYFCASSPGAGANVLTFGAGSRLTVL.